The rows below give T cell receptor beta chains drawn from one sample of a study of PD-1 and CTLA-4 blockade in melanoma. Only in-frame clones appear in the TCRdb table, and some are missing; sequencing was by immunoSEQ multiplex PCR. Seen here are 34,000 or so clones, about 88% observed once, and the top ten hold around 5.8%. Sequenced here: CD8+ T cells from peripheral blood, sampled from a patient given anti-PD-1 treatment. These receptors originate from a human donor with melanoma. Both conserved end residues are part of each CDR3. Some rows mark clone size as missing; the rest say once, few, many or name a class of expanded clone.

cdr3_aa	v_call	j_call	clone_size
CASSGVLATEAFF	TRBV7-9	TRBJ1-1	-
CASSAVGSLGSTLHF	TRBV5-6	TRBJ1-6	-
CASSSLRDYNTGELFF	TRBV6-5	TRBJ2-2	-
CASSLARQAGELFF	TRBV7-9	TRBJ2-2	-
CASSPTGGSTTGELFF	TRBV5-1	TRBJ2-2	-
CASSLFSGGPNTEAFF	TRBV5-4	TRBJ1-1	-
CASYYSVGTGYTF	TRBV28	TRBJ1-2	-
CASKGGSNQPQHF	TRBV2	TRBJ1-5	-
CASGTPGANTEAFF	TRBV28	TRBJ1-1	-
CASSLTTADGELFF	TRBV28	TRBJ2-2	-
CAVKGNTEAFF	TRBV5-4	TRBJ1-1	few
CATSDSGTSGNTGELFF	TRBV24-1	TRBJ2-2	-